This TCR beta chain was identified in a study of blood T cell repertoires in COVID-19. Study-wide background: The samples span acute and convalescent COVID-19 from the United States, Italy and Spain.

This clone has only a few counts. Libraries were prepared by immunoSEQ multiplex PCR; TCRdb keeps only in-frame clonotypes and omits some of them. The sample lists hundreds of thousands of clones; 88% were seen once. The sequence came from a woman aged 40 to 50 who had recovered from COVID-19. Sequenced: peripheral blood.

The DNA for the CDR3 is TGCGCCAGCAGCCTGGCGACAGGGGCCGGGGGTTCTGAAGCTTTCTTT. Its translation is CASSLATGAGGSEAFF. This sequence joins TRBV5-1 and TRBJ1-1; 8 bases line up with TRBD1. Germline CDR1 SGHRS, CDR2 YFSETQ. The CDR3 is 16 amino acids. V shed 4 bases, J shed 6 bases, and the junction held 14 bases outside the gene matches. Full variable domain (outside the CDR3, taken from reference TRBV5-1 and TRBJ1-1): KAGVTQTPRYLIKTRGQQVTLSCSPISGHRSVSWYQQTPGQGLQFLFEYFSETQRNKGNFPGRFSGRQFSNSRSEMNVSTLELGDSALYLCASSLATGAGGSEAFFGQGTRLTVV.